Shown below are 17 T cell receptor beta chains from a single sample sequenced in a study of blood T cell repertoires in COVID-19. Using immunoSEQ multiplex PCR, the repertoire was profiled, and TCRdb retains in-frame clones only, with some absent. The data contain around 300,000 clones, more than 80% of them seen just once; the ten biggest clones take up 2.5% to 3%. The sequenced sample consisted of peripheral blood. The receptors shown here come from a woman aged 30 to 39 with active or convalescent COVID-19.

The chain is built from TRBV9 and TRBJ2-7; 13 bases line up with TRBD2. Trimming at V came to 0 bases and at J to 10 bases, leaving 4 bases not matched to a gene. Germline V lookup: CDR1 SGDLS, CDR2 YYNGEE. The CDR3 covers 14 residues. Here the CDR3 DNA reads TGTGCCAGCAGCGTAGGACTAGCGGGGGGCCCTCAGTACTTC. Residues: CASSVGLAGGPQYF.

The chain couples TRBV6-2 or TRBV6-3 to TRBJ1-3; the match to TRBD1 covers 7 bases. Per the germline V gene, CDR1 is MNHEY and CDR2 is SVGEGT. Germline trimming cut 3 bases from V and 0 bases from J; bases unmatched to any gene: 2. The CDR3 contains 15 residues. CDR3: CASSYGDSSGNTIYF. The CDR3 DNA reads TGTGCCAGCAGTTATGGGGACAGCTCTGGAAACACCATATATTTT.

The V gene is TRBV29-1, the J gene TRBJ1-5; TRBD1 aligns across 8 bases. CDR1 and CDR2 (germline): SQVTM, ANQGSEA. This CDR3 is 13 amino acids long. V dropped 4 bases and J dropped 6; count of bases not matched to a gene: 5. CDR3 residues: CSVAGGASQPQHF. The CDR3 DNA reads TGCAGCGTTGCAGGGGGCGCGAGTCAGCCCCAGCATTTT.

This clone was observed once. This chain uses TRBV19 with TRBJ1-3, with TRBD1 matching 7 bases. The CDR3 is 15 amino acids. Germline V lookup: CDR1 LNHDA, CDR2 SQIVND (reference sequence). V lost 3 bases and J lost 2; bases outside the gene matches: 4. The CDR3 reads CASSIKGTAGNTIYF. In DNA, the CDR3 is TGTGCCAGTAGTATTAAGGGGACAGCTGGAAACACCATATATTTT.

The genes are TRBV28 and TRBJ2-7; the match to TRBD1 covers 9 bases. The CDR3 consists of 13 residues. Germline CDR1 MDHEN, CDR2 SYDVKM. The J segment lost 0 bases and the V segment lost 6 bases, leaving 0 bases of the junction unmatched. This CDR3 reads CASRTGGSYEQYF. The CDR3 nucleotides are TGTGCCAGCAGGACAGGGGGCTCCTACGAGCAGTACTTC.

This clone was observed a handful of times. CDR3 loop: CASSFAARASYEQYF. In DNA, the CDR3 is TGTGCCAGCAGCTTTGCCGCCAGGGCGAGCTACGAGCAGTACTTC. The chain carries TRBV5-6 and TRBJ2-7, with D possibly matching TRBD1 (5 bases). V was shortened by 2 bases and J by 3 bases, with 15 bases between the two germline ends. This CDR3 spans 15 amino acids. Germline-derived CDR1 and CDR2 are SGHDT and YYEEEE.

J is TRBJ2-1 and V is TRBV28, with D hard to call. CDR1 is MDHEN and CDR2 is SYDVKM in the germline V gene. Trimming shortened V by 3 bases and J by 7 bases, and 4 bases separated the two germline ends. The length of the CDR3 is 11 residues. CDR3 in amino acids: CASSFANEQFF. The CDR3 DNA reads as TGTGCCAGCAGTTTTGCGAATGAGCAGTTCTTC.

This clone has a single count. V is TRBV4-3 and J is TRBJ1-5, with D perhaps TRBD1 (5 bases). Trimming pared 0 bases from V and 4 bases from J, leaving 10 bases between. The CDR3 is 15 residues long. Germline V CDR1 and CDR2: LGHNA, YSLEER. The DNA for the CDR3 is TGCGCCAGCAGCCAAGACGGGGGGGTAAATCAGCCCCAGCATTTT. Amino acid sequence: CASSQDGGVNQPQHF.

This clone came up once. This chain connects TRBV5-4 to TRBJ2-3; D is unresolved. Trimming removed 1 base from V and 1 base from J, with 4 bases in between. The CDR3 extends over 13 amino acids. In germline, CDR1 is SGHNT, CDR2 YYREEE (reference sequence). The CDR3 DNA is TGTGCCAGCAGCTTGTTCGGCACAGATACGCAGTATTTT. As protein: CASSLFGTDTQYF.

The chain couples TRBV4-3 to TRBJ2-2, with 14 nucleotides matching TRBD2. The CDR3 runs to 19 residues. V shed 6 bases, J shed 0 bases, and the junction held 9 bases outside the gene matches. The V gene's germline CDR1 is LGHNA and CDR2 YSLEER. Written as DNA, the CDR3 is TGCGCCAGCAGTCGCCACTCGGGACTAGCGGGGGCGAACACCGGGGAGCTGTTTTTT. This encodes CASSRHSGLAGANTGELFF.

This chain connects TRBV6-2 or TRBV6-3 to TRBJ1-1, with a tentative D call TRBD1 (6 bases). Germline V gene lookup returns CDR1 MNHEY and CDR2 SVGEGT. The CDR3 contains 16 residues. V lost 3 bases and J 3 bases, leaving 17 bases between the germline ends. CDR3 coding DNA: TGTGCCAGCAGTTATCACAGGGATTGGGGCCACACTGAAGCTTTCTTT. Translated: CASSYHRDWGHTEAFF.

V is TRBV13 and J is TRBJ2-1, with TRBD2 identical over 7 bases. J was trimmed by 12 bases and V by 6 bases; bases with no gene match: 8. Germline CDR1 reads PRHDT; CDR2 reads FYEKMQ (reference sequence). The CDR3 loop spans 12 amino acids. Here the CDR3 reads CASSYGTTSQFF. The CDR3 DNA is TGTGCCAGCAGTTACGGGACTACATCGCAGTTCTTC.

The chain is built from TRBV11-2 and TRBJ2-1, with TRBD2 identical over 7 bases. Germline trimming cut 5 bases from V and 4 bases from J; bases unmatched to any gene: 8. CDR1 is SGHAT and CDR2 is FQNNGV in the germline V gene. CDR3 length: 15 amino acids. The CDR3 protein is CASSPWRGSYNEQFF. The CDR3 coding sequence is TGTGCCAGCAGCCCTTGGCGGGGGTCTTACAATGAGCAGTTCTTC.

The rearrangement joins TRBV2 to TRBJ1-4, with 10 bases matching TRBD1. The length of the CDR3 is 15 residues. With V trimmed by 7 bases and J by 8 bases, 10 bases remained unmatched. Germline V CDR1 and CDR2: SNHLY, FYNNEI. As DNA, the CDR3 is TGTGCCAGCAAGCGGACAGGGGGTGACCAGGAAAAACTGTTTTTT. It codes for CASKRTGGDQEKLFF.

The CDR3 nucleotides are TGTGCCAGCAGCGCCCAGACAGGGGAAGATACGCAGTATTTT. It encodes CASSAQTGEDTQYF. The chain has TRBV9 and TRBJ2-3; 8 bases map to TRBD1. The CDR3 consists of 14 residues. V lost 3 bases, J lost 5 bases, and 5 bases stayed unmatched. Germline loops: CDR1 SGDLS, CDR2 YYNGEE.

CDR3 DNA: TGTGCCAGCAGTTACTCTGACAGGGGGAATGAGCAGTTCTTC. Translating it yields CASSYSDRGNEQFF. This chain uses TRBV6-5 with TRBJ2-1, with 9 positions matching TRBD1. The V gene end was trimmed by 0 bases and the J gene end by 7 bases; junction bases not matched to a gene: 1. Germline V gene lookup returns CDR1 MNHEY and CDR2 SVGAGI. The CDR3 is 14 residues long.

The V gene is TRBV6-5, the J gene TRBJ2-3, with TRBD2 as a possible D gene (5 bases). Germline assignment: CDR1 MNHEY and CDR2 SVGAGI. Trimming pared 7 bases from V and 8 bases from J, leaving 13 bases between. The CDR3 is 12 residues long. CDR3 loop: CASTPSAGTQYF. DNA of the CDR3: TGTGCCAGCACCCCCTCGGCGGGTACGCAGTATTTT.